This entry is about one T cell receptor (beta chain). Measured with immunoSEQ multiplex PCR; TCRdb has only the in-frame clones, and not every one. The sample holds under 300,000 clones; around 92% are singletons and the top ten take less than 2%. Each participant's cohort was designated according to participant-reported clinical history. Cohort 3 recovered donors had two negative PCRs, clearance, or symptom resolution. The source of the sample is a study of blood T cell repertoires in COVID-19. Turning to the study itself: T cells, B-cell-depleted T cells, or PBMCs provided the cDNA or gDNA that served as material.

Trimming cost V 4 bases and J 3 bases; bases outside gene matches: 0. The CDR3 loop spans 13 amino acids. Per the germline V gene, CDR1 is SNHLY and CDR2 is FYNNEI. This chain uses TRBV2 with TRBJ2-5; 9 nucleotides line up with TRBD1. This TCR was recovered from a woman aged 55-75 years who had recovered from COVID-19. The sequenced sample was PBMCs or T cells enriched from blood (not recorded which). CDR3 DNA: TGTGCCAGCAGTGGGGACAGGGAAGAGACCCAGTACTTC. Amino acid sequence: CASSGDREETQYF.